The 2 T cell receptor beta chains listed next were all sequenced from one sample in a study of blood T cells in healthy people across ages. Through a sample-barcoded 5' primer and a J-beta primer mix, a second PCR was run for roughly 6 to 12 cycles. TCRdb reprocessed the 5' RACE reads with MiXCR, giving one entry per CDR3 protein. The sample shows fewer than 1,200,000 distinct CDR3 sequences, roughly 24% of them seen only once. These records were also assigned to another study, of T cells of mothers and their children.

Sequenced material: blood. All receptors come from a girl under 10 years old in good health.

The chain joins TRBV12-3 or TRBV12-4 to TRBJ1-2; TRBD1 matches at 8 bases. With V trimmed by 7 bases and J by 4 bases, 5 bases remained unmatched. This CDR3 region has 13 residues. In DNA, the CDR3 is TGTGCCAGCACCGTCGGACAGGGCTATGGCTACACCTTC. It specifies CASTVGQGYGYTF.

The V call is TRBV15, the J call TRBJ2-1; no clear D gene. There are 12 residues in the CDR3. Looked up from germline, CDR1 is LNHNV and CDR2 is YYDKDF (reference sequence). V dropped 5 bases and J dropped 4 bases, with 6 bases sitting between them. The CDR3 region has the DNA TGTGCCACCAGCCCGGATTACAATGAGCAGTTCTTC. Its protein is CATSPDYNEQFF.